One and the same sample provided the 30 T cell receptor beta chains below, sequenced in a study of T cell responses to AZD1222 COVID-19 vaccine. Clones were sequenced by immunoSEQ multiplex PCR, and TCRdb holds only the in-frame ones, with some missing. The sample carries about 110,000 clones, 94% recorded once. The source material was peripheral blood, sampled 28 days after the second AZD1222 dose. Every receptor here comes from an adult who received the AZD1222 COVID-19 vaccine.

V and J are TRBV25-1 and TRBJ2-2, with D perhaps matching TRBD2 (5 bases). The germline V and J ends were trimmed by 6 bases and 3 bases, with 11 bases remaining between them. CDR3 length equals 14 residues. CDR1 is MGHDK, CDR2 SYGVNS, per germline. The CDR3 DNA follows: TGTGCCAGCAGGCCGGGATACGACACCGGGGAGCTGTTTTTT. Its protein is CASRPGYDTGELFF.

The CDR3 sequence: CASSQSAGEIRGYTF. The CDR3 DNA reads as TGTGCCAGCAGCCAATCGGCAGGGGAGATACGTGGCTACACCTTC. The chain recombines TRBV16 with TRBJ1-2; the D gene is possibly TRBD1 (6 bases). V shed 0 bases and J shed 7 bases, with 15 bases lying between them. The CDR3 extends over 15 amino acids. Germline loops: CDR1 KGHSY, CDR2 FQNENV.

The genes are TRBV5-1 and TRBJ2-3; D ambiguous. This CDR3 contains 14 residues. Germline V gene data show CDR1 as SGHRS and CDR2 as YFSETQ. V was pared by 0 bases and J by 2 bases, with 7 bases between. The CDR3, as DNA: TGCGCCAGCAGCTTGGGTCCCTTCACAGATACGCAGTATTTT. Translation gives CASSLGPFTDTQYF.

This chain connects TRBV10-2 to TRBJ1-4, with D unresolved. The CDR3 totals 16 residues. V lost 8 bases, J lost 10 bases, and 26 bases lay in between. Germline V gene sequence: CDR1 WSHSY, CDR2 SAAADI. The CDR3 region is CASAPRIGIADGKLFF. As DNA, the CDR3 is TGCGCCAGCGCCCCCCGTATCGGTATTGCCGATGGAAAACTGTTTTTT.

The chain employs TRBV10-3 and TRBJ1-1; D is undetermined. V lost 7 bases, J lost 3 bases, and 12 bases lay in between. In germline, CDR1 is ENHRY, CDR2 SYGVKD. The CDR3 loop spans 13 amino acids. CDR3 in DNA: TGTGCCATCAAGGAAAATCGGGACACTGAAGCTTTCTTT. It yields the protein CAIKENRDTEAFF.

This clone has just one count. This chain connects TRBV27 to TRBJ1-5, with 8 bases lining up with TRBD1. V lost 5 bases, J lost 5 bases, and 5 bases stayed unmatched. This CDR3 has 14 residues. Germline assignment: CDR1 MNHEY and CDR2 SMNVEV (reference sequence). This CDR3 reads CASSDGQGHQPQHF. CDR3 bases: TGTGCCAGCAGTGATGGACAGGGACATCAGCCCCAGCATTTT.

The CDR3 coding sequence is TGTGCCAGTAGTATCCCCGGGACTATCAATGAGCAGTTCTTC. It specifies CASSIPGTINEQFF. The chain joins TRBV19 to TRBJ2-1, with 7 bases identical to TRBD2. The CDR3 has 14 amino acids. The trim removed 3 bases at V and 6 bases at J, leaving 5 bases unmatched. Germline CDR1 and CDR2: LNHDA and SQIVND (reference sequence).

V and J are TRBV5-1 and TRBJ2-1; 12 bases map to TRBD2. V lost 4 bases, J lost 4 bases, and 3 bases stayed unmatched. CDR1 is SGHRS and CDR2 is YFSETQ in the germline V gene. The CDR3 consists of 15 residues. The CDR3 is CASSLTSGGYNEQFF. DNA for the CDR3: TGCGCCAGCAGCCTAACTAGCGGGGGGTACAATGAGCAGTTCTTC.

V usage is TRBV6-5 and J usage is TRBJ2-7, with 12 bases aligning to TRBD1. V lost 4 bases, J lost 6 bases, and 4 bases stayed unmatched. This CDR3 contains 14 residues. Germline assignment: CDR1 MNHEY and CDR2 SVGAGI. The CDR3 DNA sequence: TGTGCCAGCAGTTGGGACAGGGGGCTGCGCGAGCAGTACTTC. Protein: CASSWDRGLREQYF.

V gene TRBV5-8 combines with J gene TRBJ1-5; possible D gene TRBD1, 5 bases. The CDR3 is 16 residues long. Looked up from germline, CDR1 is SGHTS and CDR2 is YDEGEE. V dropped 0 bases and J dropped 2 bases, with 12 bases sitting between them. CDR3 nucleotides: TGTGCCAGCAGCTTGGTGTCAGGGAAGGGCAATCAGCCCCAGCATTTT. This sequence encodes CASSLVSGKGNQPQHF. Full variable domain (remainder filled in from reference TRBV5-8 and TRBJ1-5): EAGVTQSPTHLIKTRGQQATLRCSPISGHTSVYWYQQALGLGLQFLLWYDEGEERNRGNFPPRFSGRQFPNYSSELNVNALELEDSALYLCASSLVSGKGNQPQHFGDGTRLSIL.

The chain is built from TRBV14 and TRBJ2-2, with 9 bases that match TRBD2. The length of the CDR3 is 15 residues. Germline V gene lookup returns CDR1 SGHDN and CDR2 FVKESK. The V segment lost 6 bases and the J segment 4 bases; nucleotides outside the gene matches: 6. The CDR3 here is CASRDSGRGTGELFF. CDR3 in DNA: TGTGCCAGCAGGGATAGCGGGAGAGGCACCGGGGAGCTGTTTTTT.

The V and J genes are TRBV7-9 and TRBJ1-2; possible D gene TRBD1, 6 bases. The V and J ends lost 5 bases and 8 bases respectively, with 15 bases between them. The CDR3 covers 13 residues. The germline V gene has CDR1 SEHNR and CDR2 FQNEAQ (reference sequence). In DNA form, the CDR3 reads TGTGCCAGCAGCGAGAGGGGGGCGCGGGGCTACACCTTC. The encoded protein is CASSERGARGYTF.

The rearrangement joins TRBV6-5 to TRBJ1-2; D is unresolved. This CDR3 region has 15 residues. The V gene lost 5 bases and the J gene lost 3 bases, with 16 bases spanning the gap. The germline CDR1 and CDR2 sequences are MNHEY and SVGAGI. CDR3 sequence reads: CASSPPPGGHYGYTF. The CDR3 region has the DNA TGTGCCAGCAGTCCCCCCCCGGGCGGTCACTATGGCTACACCTTC.

This sequence joins TRBV12-5 and TRBJ1-4, with 7 bases matching TRBD1. The CDR3 is 13 amino acids. Germline loops: CDR1 LGHNT, CDR2 FRNRAP. V shed 6 bases and J 8 bases; nucleotides not matched to a gene: 6. DNA for the CDR3: TGTGCTAGTGGATGGGACAGCGGAGAAAAACTGTTTTTT. Its translation is CASGWDSGEKLFF.

The chain joins TRBV2 to TRBJ2-1; TRBD2 matches at 10 bases. J gave up 7 bases and V 10 bases, and 7 bases lay outside the gene matches. The CDR3 length is 13 residues. Germline V CDR1 and CDR2: SNHLY, FYNNEI. CDR3 amino acids: CATMGLALNEQFF. The DNA of the CDR3 is TGTGCCACGATGGGACTAGCGTTAAATGAGCAGTTCTTC.

The chain has TRBV5-1 and TRBJ2-1, with D perhaps TRBD1 (5 bases). This CDR3 has 16 amino acids. The germline CDR1 and CDR2 sequences are SGHRS and YFSETQ. V lost 2 bases to trimming and J lost 4 bases, with 16 bases between them. The CDR3 coding sequence is TGCGCCAGCAGCTTCTATCGACAGACGTTATACAATGAGCAGTTCTTC. Translated: CASSFYRQTLYNEQFF.

This clone was counted only a few times. The chain is built from TRBV15 and TRBJ1-4; TRBD1 aligns across 7 bases. CDR1 is LNHNV, CDR2 YYDKDF, per germline (reference sequence). CDR3 length: 18 amino acids. The J segment lost 0 bases and the V segment lost 1 base, leaving 8 bases of the junction unmatched. CDR3 DNA: TGTGCCACCAGCAGAGGCCAGGGGGTAGGCGCAACTAATGAAAAACTGTTTTTT. Translating gives CATSRGQGVGATNEKLFF.

This chain connects TRBV5-1 to TRBJ2-5; TRBD1 might be the D (6 bases). V lost 1 base and J 5 bases, leaving 18 bases between the germline ends. Germline V gene data show CDR1 as SGHRS and CDR2 as YFSETQ. The CDR3 has 16 residues. DNA of the CDR3: TGCGCCAGCAGCTTGTCAATTGGGGCCCAGGGGGAGACCCAGTACTTC. It yields the protein CASSLSIGAQGETQYF.

The rearrangement links TRBV25-1 to TRBJ2-7; D not resolved. Per the germline V gene, CDR1 is MGHDK and CDR2 is SYGVNS. The CDR3 is 11 residues long. V lost 5 bases and J 2 bases, leaving 4 bases between the germline ends. CDR3 sequence reads: CASSSPYEQYF. CDR3 sequence (DNA): TGTGCCAGCAGTTCCCCCTACGAGCAGTACTTC.

This chain connects TRBV30 to TRBJ2-7; D gene unclear. V lost 3 bases and J 2 bases, leaving 5 bases between the germline ends. Germline V gene sequence: CDR1 GTSNPN, CDR2 SVGIG (reference sequence). The CDR3 sequence is 11 residues long. CDR3 sequence: CAWRTPYEQYF. CDR3 coding DNA: TGTGCCTGGAGAACCCCCTACGAGCAGTACTTC.

The chain uses TRBV5-1 and TRBJ1-4; D gene unclear. The length of the CDR3 is 14 residues. The V gene lost 0 bases and the J gene lost 4 bases, with 7 bases spanning the gap. CDR1 SGHRS and CDR2 YFSETQ come from the germline V gene. CDR3 sequence (DNA): TGCGCCAGCAGCTTGGGAGGGATTAATGAAAAACTGTTTTTT. Amino acid sequence: CASSLGGINEKLFF.

The chain uses TRBV4-2 and TRBJ2-2; 13 bases are shared with TRBD2. The V and J ends lost 1 base and 5 bases, in that order; junction bases with no gene match: 7. The CDR3 is made up of 18 amino acids. CDR1 LGHNA and CDR2 YNFKEQ come from the germline V gene. CDR3 sequence reads: CASSQGTSGGGVTGELFF. The CDR3 nucleotides read TGTGCCAGCAGCCAAGGGACTAGCGGGGGCGGGGTGACCGGGGAGCTGTTTTTT.

V usage is TRBV7-6 and J usage is TRBJ1-1, with D hard to call. The CDR3 contains 15 residues. V was shortened by 0 bases and J by 5 bases, with 13 bases between the two germline ends. Germline V gene sequence: CDR1 SGHVS, CDR2 FNYEAQ. The CDR3 DNA sequence: TGTGCCAGCAGCTTAGCAATGGTGGTGAGGACTGAAGCTTTCTTT. Its protein product is CASSLAMVVRTEAFF.

The rearrangement uses TRBV5-5 and TRBJ1-2; possibly TRBD1 for D (6 bases). CDR1 is SGHKS and CDR2 is YYEKEE in the germline V gene (reference sequence). The germline V and J ends were trimmed by 3 bases and 2 bases, with 11 bases remaining between them. The CDR3 runs to 14 residues. DNA of the CDR3: TGTGCCAGCAGCTACCAAACAGGGAACTATGGCTACACCTTC. It yields the protein CASSYQTGNYGYTF.

The chain employs TRBV28 and TRBJ2-3, with TRBD2 identical over 10 bases. V was pared by 6 bases and J by 3 bases, with 9 bases of the junction left unmatched. The CDR3 is 16 amino acids. Germline CDR1 and CDR2: MDHEN and SYDVKM. The CDR3 coding sequence is TGTGCCAGCAGAACTCCAGCGGGAGGGCCAACAGATACGCAGTATTTT. Amino acid sequence: CASRTPAGGPTDTQYF. Drawing the rest from reference TRBV28 and TRBJ2-3, the complete variable domain is DVKVTQSSRYLVKRTGEKVFLECVQDMDHENMFWYRQDPGLGLRLIYFSYDVKMKEKGDIPEGYSVSREKKERFSLILESASTNQTSMYLCASRTPAGGPTDTQYFGPGTRLTVL.

The V and J genes are TRBV11-2 and TRBJ2-5; 14 bases match TRBD2. V gave up 5 bases and J gave up 4 bases; unmatched junction bases: 9. The CDR3 has 17 amino acids. CDR1 is SGHAT, CDR2 FQNNGV, per germline. The CDR3 protein is CASSRLAGGVIGETQYF. CDR3 DNA sequence: TGTGCCAGCAGCAGACTAGCGGGAGGGGTAATAGGAGAGACCCAGTACTTC. The complete variable domain, with remaining parts taken from reference TRBV11-2 and TRBJ2-5, reads EAGVAQSPRYKIIEKRQSVAFWCNPISGHATLYWYQQILGQGPKLLIQFQNNGVVDDSQLPKDRFSAERLKGVDSTLKIQPAKLEDSAVYLCASSRLAGGVIGETQYFGPGTRLLVL.

The rearrangement joins TRBV19 to TRBJ1-1; D gene uncertain. Germline CDR1 LNHDA, CDR2 SQIVND (reference sequence). Trimming pared 8 bases from V and 8 bases from J, leaving 9 bases between. CDR3 size: 10 residues. The CDR3 loop reads CASESREAFF. CDR3 bases: TGTGCCAGTGAATCCCGGGAAGCTTTCTTT.

The chain links TRBV9 to TRBJ2-5; the D is unclear. Germline-derived CDR1 and CDR2 are SGDLS and YYNGEE. V was shortened by 3 bases and J by 7 bases, with 7 bases between the two germline ends. The length of the CDR3 is 11 residues. CDR3 sequence reads: CASSAGGTQYF. CDR3 nucleotide sequence: TGTGCCAGCAGCGCCGGCGGGACCCAGTACTTC.

V is TRBV11-2 and J is TRBJ1-2; 7 bases line up with TRBD1. Germline V gene sequence: CDR1 SGHAT, CDR2 FQNNGV. V was clipped by 5 bases and J by 5 bases; unmatched bases: 8. The CDR3 extends over 14 amino acids. The CDR3 here is CASSPVGQIYGYTF. The CDR3, as DNA: TGTGCCAGCAGCCCAGTGGGACAGATATATGGCTACACCTTC.

J is TRBJ1-1 and V is TRBV11-3; D is undetermined. Deletions cut 1 base from V and 0 bases from J, with 3 bases between. Germline V gene data show CDR1 as SGHNT and CDR2 as YENEEA. The CDR3 sequence is 13 residues long. The CDR3 DNA sequence: TGTGCCAGCAGCTTAGGGTTGAACACTGAAGCTTTCTTT. Translating gives CASSLGLNTEAFF.